The 7 T cell receptor beta chains in this list originate from one sample, sequenced in a study of graft-versus-host responses after intestinal transplantation. Sequencing used immunoSEQ multiplex PCR; TCRdb keeps in-frame clones, though not all of them. The sample contains about 12,000 clones, approximately 93% of which appear only once. This specimen consisted of PBMCs, obtained roughly 1,000 days after intestinal transplantation. These receptors were obtained from a human patient who received an intestinal transplant, so some T cells may come from the graft donor.

The J gene is TRBJ2-1, the V gene TRBV13; maybe TRBD2 (6 bases). Germline lookup yields CDR1 PRHDT and CDR2 FYEKMQ (reference sequence). Trimming shortened V by 6 bases and J by 1 base, and 13 bases separated the two germline ends. The CDR3 length is 15 residues. CDR3 region: CASSSRGSSYNEQFF. The CDR3 nucleotides are TGTGCCAGCAGTAGTCGGGGGAGTTCCTACAATGAGCAGTTCTTC. Full variable domain (outside the CDR3, taken from reference TRBV13 and TRBJ2-1): AAGVIQSPRHLIKEKRETATLKCYPIPRHDTVYWYQQGPGQDPQFLISFYEKMQSDKGSIPDRFSAQQFSDYHSELNMSSLELGDSALYFCASSSRGSSYNEQFFGPGTRLTVL.

The genes are TRBV11-2 and TRBJ2-2, with D hard to call. Trimming cost V 3 bases and J 1 base, with 12 bases left between them. This CDR3 comprises 16 residues. Germline V gene data show CDR1 as SGHAT and CDR2 as FQNNGV. Here the CDR3 reads CASSLLTDMNTGELFF. CDR3 DNA: TGTGCCAGCAGCTTGTTAACAGATATGAACACCGGGGAGCTGTTTTTT.

The chain employs TRBV19 and TRBJ1-1; D unresolved. Germline loops: CDR1 LNHDA, CDR2 SQIVND (reference sequence). The CDR3 totals 15 residues. Deletions cut 3 bases from V and 0 bases from J, with 11 bases between. The CDR3 nucleotides read TGTGCCAGTAGTATTGACGCGGCAGTGAACACTGAAGCTTTCTTT. Its protein product is CASSIDAAVNTEAFF.

The chain links TRBV4-1 to TRBJ1-1; D may be TRBD1 (6 bases). V was clipped by 4 bases and J by 1 base, with 10 bases between them. The CDR3 is made up of 14 amino acids. Germline lookup yields CDR1 MGHRA and CDR2 YSYEKL. The CDR3 protein is CASSRAGENTEAFF. The DNA for the CDR3 is TGCGCCAGCAGCCGGGCAGGGGAGAACACTGAAGCTTTCTTT.

V usage is TRBV6-6 and J usage is TRBJ1-6; D is undetermined. This CDR3 has 13 residues. The germline gives CDR1 MNHNY, CDR2 SVGAGI (reference sequence). V lost 0 bases to trimming and J lost 7 bases, with 4 bases between them. The CDR3 sequence is CASSYSGNSPLHF. DNA for the CDR3: TGTGCCAGCAGTTACTCGGGCAATTCACCCCTCCACTTT.

The rearrangement links TRBV18 to TRBJ2-7; D is possibly TRBD1 (6 bases). V lost 2 bases and J 3 bases, leaving 8 bases between the germline ends. The CDR3 spans 13 residues. Germline loops: CDR1 KGHSH, CDR2 LQKENI. CDR3 sequence: CASSPRTDYEQYF. The DNA of the CDR3 is TGTGCCAGCTCACCAAGGACAGACTACGAGCAGTACTTC.

J is TRBJ1-1 and V is TRBV10-3; 8 nucleotides align to TRBD1. This CDR3 region has 15 residues. V was clipped by 5 bases and J by 6 bases; unmatched bases: 11. Germline-derived CDR1 and CDR2 are ENHRY and SYGVKD. CDR3 nucleotide sequence: TGTGCCATCAGTAGAACTCAGGGGGCGCTGGCTGAAGCTTTCTTT. Translated: CAISRTQGALAEAFF.